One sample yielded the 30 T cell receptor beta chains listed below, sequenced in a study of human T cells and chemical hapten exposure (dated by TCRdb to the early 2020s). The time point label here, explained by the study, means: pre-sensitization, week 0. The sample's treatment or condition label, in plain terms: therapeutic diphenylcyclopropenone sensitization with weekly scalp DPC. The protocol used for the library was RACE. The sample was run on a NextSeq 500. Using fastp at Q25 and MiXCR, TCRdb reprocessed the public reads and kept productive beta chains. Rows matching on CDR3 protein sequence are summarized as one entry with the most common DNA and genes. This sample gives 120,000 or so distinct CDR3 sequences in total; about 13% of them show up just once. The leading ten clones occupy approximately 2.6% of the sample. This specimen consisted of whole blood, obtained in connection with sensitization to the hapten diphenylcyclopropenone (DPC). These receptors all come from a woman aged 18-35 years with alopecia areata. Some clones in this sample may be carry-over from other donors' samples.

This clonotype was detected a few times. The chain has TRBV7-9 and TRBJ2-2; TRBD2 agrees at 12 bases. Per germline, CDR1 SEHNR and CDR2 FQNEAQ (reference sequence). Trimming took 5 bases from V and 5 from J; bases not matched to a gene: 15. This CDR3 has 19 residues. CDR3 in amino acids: CASSPRTSGAILVTGELFF. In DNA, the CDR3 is TGTGCCAGCAGCCCGCGGACTAGCGGGGCCATTCTGGTAACCGGGGAGCTGTTTTTT.

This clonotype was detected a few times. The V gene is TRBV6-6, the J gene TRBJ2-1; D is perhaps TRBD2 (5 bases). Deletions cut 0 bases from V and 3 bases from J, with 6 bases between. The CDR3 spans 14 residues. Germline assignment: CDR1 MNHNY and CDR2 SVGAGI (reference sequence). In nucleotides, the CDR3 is TGTGCCAGCAGTTACTCGCGGGTCTACAATGAGCAGTTCTTC. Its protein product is CASSYSRVYNEQFF.

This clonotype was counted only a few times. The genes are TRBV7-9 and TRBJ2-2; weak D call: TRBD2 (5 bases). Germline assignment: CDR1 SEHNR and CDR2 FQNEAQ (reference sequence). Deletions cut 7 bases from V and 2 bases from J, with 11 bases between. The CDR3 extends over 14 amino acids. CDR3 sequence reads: CASTSKGNTGELFF. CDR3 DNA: TGTGCCAGCACTAGCAAGGGAAACACCGGGGAGCTGTTTTTT.

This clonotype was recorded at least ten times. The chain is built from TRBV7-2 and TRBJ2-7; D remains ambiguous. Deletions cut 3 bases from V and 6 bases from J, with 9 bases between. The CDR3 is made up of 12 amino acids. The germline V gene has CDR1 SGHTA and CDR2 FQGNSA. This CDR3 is CASSLSGLEQYF. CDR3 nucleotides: TGTGCCAGCAGCTTGTCCGGGCTCGAGCAGTACTTC.

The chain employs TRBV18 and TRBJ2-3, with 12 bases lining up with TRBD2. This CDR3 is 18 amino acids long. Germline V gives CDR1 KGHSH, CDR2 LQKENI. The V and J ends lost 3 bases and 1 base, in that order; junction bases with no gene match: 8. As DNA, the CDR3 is TGTGCCAGCTCACCGTTCCTAGCGGGGGGGCCGGGCACAGATACGCAGTATTTT. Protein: CASSPFLAGGPGTDTQYF. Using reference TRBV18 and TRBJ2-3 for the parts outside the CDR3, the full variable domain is NAGVMQNPRHLVRRRGQEARLRCSPMKGHSHVYWYRQLPEEGLKFMVYLQKENIIDESGMPKERFSAEFPKEGPSILRIQQVVRGDSAAYFCASSPFLAGGPGTDTQYFGPGTRLTVL.

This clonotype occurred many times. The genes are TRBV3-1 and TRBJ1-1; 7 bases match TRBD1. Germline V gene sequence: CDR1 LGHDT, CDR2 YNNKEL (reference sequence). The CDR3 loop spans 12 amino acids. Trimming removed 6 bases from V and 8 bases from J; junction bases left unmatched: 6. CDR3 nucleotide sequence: TGTGCCAGCAGGACGGGGACAGCCGAAGCTTTCTTT. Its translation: CASRTGTAEAFF.

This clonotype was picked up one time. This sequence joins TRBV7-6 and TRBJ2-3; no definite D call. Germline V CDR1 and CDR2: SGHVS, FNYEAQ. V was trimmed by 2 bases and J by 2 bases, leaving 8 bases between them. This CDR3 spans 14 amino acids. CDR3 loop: CASSLRVITDTQYF. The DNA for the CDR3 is TGTGCCAGCAGCTTAAGAGTAATCACAGATACGCAGTATTTT.

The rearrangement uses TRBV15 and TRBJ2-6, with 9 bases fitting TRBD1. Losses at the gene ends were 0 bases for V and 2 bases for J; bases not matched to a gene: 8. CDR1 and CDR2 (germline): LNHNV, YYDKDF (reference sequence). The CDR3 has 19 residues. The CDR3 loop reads CATSRDVRTGGTGANVLTF. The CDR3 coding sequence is TGTGCCACCAGCAGAGACGTTAGAACAGGGGGCACTGGGGCCAACGTCCTGACTTTC.

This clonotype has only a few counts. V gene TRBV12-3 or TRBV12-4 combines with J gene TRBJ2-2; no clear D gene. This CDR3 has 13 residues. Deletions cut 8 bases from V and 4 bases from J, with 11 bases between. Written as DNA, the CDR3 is TGTGCCAGCCGCGGCAGACCCACCGGGGAGCTGTTTTTT. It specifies CASRGRPTGELFF.

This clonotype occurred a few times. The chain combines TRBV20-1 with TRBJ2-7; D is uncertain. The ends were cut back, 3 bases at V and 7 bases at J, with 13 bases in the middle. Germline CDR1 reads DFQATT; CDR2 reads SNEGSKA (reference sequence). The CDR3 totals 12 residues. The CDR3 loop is CSASYGSGEQYF. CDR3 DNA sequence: TGCAGTGCTAGTTACGGGTCTGGTGAGCAGTACTTC.

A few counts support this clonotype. The CDR3 sequence: CSARELGRPDTQYF. Written as DNA, the CDR3 is TGCAGTGCTAGAGAGCTCGGGCGGCCAGATACGCAGTATTTT. The chain carries TRBV20-1 and TRBJ2-3; D gene unclear. CDR1 and CDR2 (germline): DFQATT, SNEGSKA (reference sequence). V was cut by 0 bases and J by 4 bases, with 11 bases left in between. The CDR3 runs 14 residues.

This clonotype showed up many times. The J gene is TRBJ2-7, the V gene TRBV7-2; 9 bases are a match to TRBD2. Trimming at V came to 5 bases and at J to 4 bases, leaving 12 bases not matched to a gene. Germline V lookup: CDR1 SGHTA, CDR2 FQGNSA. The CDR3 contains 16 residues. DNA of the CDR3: TGTGCCAGCAGCGCCAACGCGGGGGGGCAAATGTACGAGCAGTACTTC. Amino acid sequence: CASSANAGGQMYEQYF.

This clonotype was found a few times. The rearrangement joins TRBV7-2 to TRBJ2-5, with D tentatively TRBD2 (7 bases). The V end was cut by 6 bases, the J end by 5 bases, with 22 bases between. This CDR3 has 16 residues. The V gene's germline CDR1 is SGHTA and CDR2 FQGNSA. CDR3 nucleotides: TGTGCCAGCAGTAGGACGGGGGGCCTCCCGGCGGAGACCCAGTACTTC. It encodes CASSRTGGLPAETQYF.

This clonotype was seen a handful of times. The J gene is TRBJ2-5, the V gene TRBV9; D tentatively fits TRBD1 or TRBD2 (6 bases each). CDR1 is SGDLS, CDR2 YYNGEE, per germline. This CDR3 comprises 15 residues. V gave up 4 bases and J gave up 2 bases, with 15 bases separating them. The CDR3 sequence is CASSPGAGRQETQYF. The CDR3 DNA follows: TGTGCCAGCAGCCCAGGGGCGGGACGTCAAGAGACCCAGTACTTC.

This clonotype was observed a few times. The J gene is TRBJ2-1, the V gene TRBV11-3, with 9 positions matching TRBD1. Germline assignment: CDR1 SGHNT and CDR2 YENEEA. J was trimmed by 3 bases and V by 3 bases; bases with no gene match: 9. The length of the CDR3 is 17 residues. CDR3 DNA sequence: TGTGCCAGCAGCTTGTCTCCGGGACAGGGCCGCTACAATGAGCAGTTCTTC. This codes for CASSLSPGQGRYNEQFF.

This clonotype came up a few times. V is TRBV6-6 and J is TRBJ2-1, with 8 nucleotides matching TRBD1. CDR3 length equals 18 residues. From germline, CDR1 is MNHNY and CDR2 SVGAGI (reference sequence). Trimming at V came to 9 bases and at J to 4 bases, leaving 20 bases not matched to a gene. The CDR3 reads CASGETTPRQGRYNEQFF. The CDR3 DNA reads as TGTGCCAGTGGAGAGACCACCCCCCGACAGGGGCGATACAATGAGCAGTTCTTC.

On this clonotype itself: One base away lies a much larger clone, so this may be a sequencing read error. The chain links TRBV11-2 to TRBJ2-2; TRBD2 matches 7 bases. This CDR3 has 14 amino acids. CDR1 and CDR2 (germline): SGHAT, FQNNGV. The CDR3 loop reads CAGSGAPNTGELFF. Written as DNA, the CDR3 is TGTGCCGGCAGCGGGGCCCCGAACACCGGGGAGCTGTTTTTT. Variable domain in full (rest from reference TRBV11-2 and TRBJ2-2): EAGVAQSPRYKIIEKRQSVAFWCNPISGHATLYWYQQILGQGPKLLIQFQNNGVVDDSQLPKDRFSAERLKGVDSTLKIQPAKLEDSAVYLCAGSGAPNTGELFFGEGSRLTVL.

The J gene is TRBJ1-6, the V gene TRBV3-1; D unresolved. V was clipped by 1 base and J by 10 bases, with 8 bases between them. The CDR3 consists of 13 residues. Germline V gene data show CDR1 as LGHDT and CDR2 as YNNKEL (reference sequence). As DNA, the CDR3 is TGTGCCAGCAGCCAAGGCAACTTCTCACCCCTCCACTTT. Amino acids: CASSQGNFSPLHF. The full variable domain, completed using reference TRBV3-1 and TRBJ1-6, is DTAVSQTPKYLVTQMGNDKSIKCEQNLGHDTMYWYKQDSKKFLKIMFSYNNKELIINETVPNRFSPKSPDKAHLNLHINSLELGDSAVYFCASSQGNFSPLHFGNGTRLTVT.

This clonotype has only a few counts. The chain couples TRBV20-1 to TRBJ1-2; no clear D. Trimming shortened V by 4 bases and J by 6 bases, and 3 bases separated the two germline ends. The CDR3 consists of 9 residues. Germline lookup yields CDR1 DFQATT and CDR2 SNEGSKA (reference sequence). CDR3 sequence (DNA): TGCAGTGCTATTCATGGCTACACCTTC. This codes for CSAIHGYTF.

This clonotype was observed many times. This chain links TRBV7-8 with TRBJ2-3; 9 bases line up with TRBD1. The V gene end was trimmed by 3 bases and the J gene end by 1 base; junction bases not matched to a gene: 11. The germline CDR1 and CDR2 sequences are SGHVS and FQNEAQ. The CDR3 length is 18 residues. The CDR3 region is CASSFTPGTGWGTDTQYF. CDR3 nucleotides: TGTGCCAGCAGCTTTACTCCCGGGACAGGGTGGGGCACAGATACGCAGTATTTT. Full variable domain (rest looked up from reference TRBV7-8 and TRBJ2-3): GAGVSQSPRYKVAKRGQDVALRCDPISGHVSLFWYQQALGQGPEFLTYFQNEAQLDKSGLPSDRFFAERPEGSVSTLKIQRTQQEDSAVYLCASSFTPGTGWGTDTQYFGPGTRLTVL.

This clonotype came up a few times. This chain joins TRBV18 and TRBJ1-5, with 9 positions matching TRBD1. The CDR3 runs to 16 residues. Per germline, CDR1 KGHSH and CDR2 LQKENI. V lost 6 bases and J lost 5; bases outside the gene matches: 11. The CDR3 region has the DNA TGTGCCAGCTCGACCAGGAGGGACAGGGTCTATCAGCCCCAGCATTTT. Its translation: CASSTRRDRVYQPQHF.

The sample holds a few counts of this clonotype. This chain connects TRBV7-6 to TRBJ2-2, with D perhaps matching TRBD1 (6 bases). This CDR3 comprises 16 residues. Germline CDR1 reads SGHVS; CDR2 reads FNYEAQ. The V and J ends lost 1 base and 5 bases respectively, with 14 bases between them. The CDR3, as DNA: TGTGCCAGCAGCTTAGTCCCAGGGGCACGGACCGGGGAGCTGTTTTTT. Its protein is CASSLVPGARTGELFF.

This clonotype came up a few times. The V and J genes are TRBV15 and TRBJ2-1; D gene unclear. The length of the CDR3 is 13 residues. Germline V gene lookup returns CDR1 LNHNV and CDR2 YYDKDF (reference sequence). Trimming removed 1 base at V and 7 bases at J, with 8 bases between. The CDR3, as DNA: TGTGCCACCAGCAGAGCGACGGAAAATGAGCAGTTCTTC. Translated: CATSRATENEQFF.

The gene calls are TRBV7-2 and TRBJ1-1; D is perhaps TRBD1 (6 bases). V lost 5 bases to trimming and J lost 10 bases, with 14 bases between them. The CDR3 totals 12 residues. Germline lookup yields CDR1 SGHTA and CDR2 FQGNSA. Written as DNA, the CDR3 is TGTGCCAGCAGCCCCACAGGGATGGCAGCTTTCTTT. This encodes CASSPTGMAAFF.

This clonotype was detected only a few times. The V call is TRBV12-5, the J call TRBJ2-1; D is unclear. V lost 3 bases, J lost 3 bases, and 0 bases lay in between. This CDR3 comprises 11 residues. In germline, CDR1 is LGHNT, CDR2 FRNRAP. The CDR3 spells CASGFYNEQFF. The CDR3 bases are TGTGCTAGTGGTTTCTACAATGAGCAGTTCTTC.

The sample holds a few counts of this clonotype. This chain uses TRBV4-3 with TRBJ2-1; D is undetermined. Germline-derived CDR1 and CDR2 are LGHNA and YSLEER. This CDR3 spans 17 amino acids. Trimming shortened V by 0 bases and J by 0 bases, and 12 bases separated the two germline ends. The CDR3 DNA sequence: TGCGCCAGCAGCCAAGATTCCGGTTGGGGCTCCTACAATGAGCAGTTCTTC. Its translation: CASSQDSGWGSYNEQFF.

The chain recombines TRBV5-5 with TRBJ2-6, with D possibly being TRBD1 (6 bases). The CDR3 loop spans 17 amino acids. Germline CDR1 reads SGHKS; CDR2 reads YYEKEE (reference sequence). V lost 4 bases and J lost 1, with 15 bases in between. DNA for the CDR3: TGTGCCAGCAGCCCCCAGGGGACCGAGTCTGGGGCCAACGTCCTGACTTTC. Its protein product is CASSPQGTESGANVLTF. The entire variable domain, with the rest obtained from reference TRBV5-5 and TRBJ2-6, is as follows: DAGVTQSPTHLIKTRGQQVTLRCSPISGHKSVSWYQQVLGQGPQFIFQYYEKEERGRGNFPDRFSARQFPNYSSELNVNALLLGDSALYLCASSPQGTESGANVLTFGAGSRLTVL.

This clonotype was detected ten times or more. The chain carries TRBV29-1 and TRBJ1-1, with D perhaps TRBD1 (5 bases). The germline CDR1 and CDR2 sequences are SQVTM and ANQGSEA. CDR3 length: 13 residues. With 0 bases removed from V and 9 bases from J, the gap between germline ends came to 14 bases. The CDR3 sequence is CSVEDPPGTQAFF. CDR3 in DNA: TGCAGCGTTGAAGACCCCCCGGGGACTCAAGCTTTCTTT. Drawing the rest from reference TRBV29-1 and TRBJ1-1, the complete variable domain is SAVISQKPSRDICQRGTSLTIQCQVDSQVTMMFWYRQQPGQSLTLIATANQGSEATYESGFVIDKFPISRPNLTFSTLTVSNMSPEDSSIYLCSVEDPPGTQAFFGQGTRLTVV.

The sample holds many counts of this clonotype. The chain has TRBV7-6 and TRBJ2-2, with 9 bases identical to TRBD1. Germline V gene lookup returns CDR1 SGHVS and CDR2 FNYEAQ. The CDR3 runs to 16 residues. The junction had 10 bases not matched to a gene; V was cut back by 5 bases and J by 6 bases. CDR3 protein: CASSRGQGRTPGELFF. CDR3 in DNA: TGTGCCAGCAGCCGTGGACAGGGGAGGACCCCCGGGGAGCTGTTTTTT. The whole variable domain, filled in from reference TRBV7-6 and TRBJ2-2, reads GAGVSQSPRYKVTKRGQDVALRCDPISGHVSLYWYRQALGQGPEFLTYFNYEAQQDKSGLPNDRFSAERPEGSISTLTIQRTEQRDSAMYRCASSRGQGRTPGELFFGEGSRLTVL.

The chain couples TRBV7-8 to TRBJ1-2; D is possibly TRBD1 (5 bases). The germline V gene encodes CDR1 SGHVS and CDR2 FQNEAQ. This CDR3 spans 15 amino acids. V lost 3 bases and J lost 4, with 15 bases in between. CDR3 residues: CASSFSGPDSYGYTF. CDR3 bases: TGTGCCAGCAGCTTCTCAGGGCCCGATTCCTATGGCTACACCTTC.